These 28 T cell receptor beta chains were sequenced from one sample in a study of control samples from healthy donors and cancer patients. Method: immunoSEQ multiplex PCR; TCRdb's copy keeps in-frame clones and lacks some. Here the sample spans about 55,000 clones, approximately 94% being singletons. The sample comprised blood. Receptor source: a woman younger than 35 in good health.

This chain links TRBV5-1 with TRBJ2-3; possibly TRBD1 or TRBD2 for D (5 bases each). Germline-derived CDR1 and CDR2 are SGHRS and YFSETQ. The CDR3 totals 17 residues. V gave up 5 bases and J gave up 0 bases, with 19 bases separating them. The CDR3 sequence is CASSGGKWVASTDTQYF. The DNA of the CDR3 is TGCGCCAGCAGTGGGGGAAAGTGGGTAGCTAGCACAGATACGCAGTATTTT.

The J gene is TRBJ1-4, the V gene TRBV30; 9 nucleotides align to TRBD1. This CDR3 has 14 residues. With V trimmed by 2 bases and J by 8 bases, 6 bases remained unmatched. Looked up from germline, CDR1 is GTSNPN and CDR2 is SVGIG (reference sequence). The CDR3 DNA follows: TGTGCCTGGAGTTGGGGACAGGGAGGCGAAAAACTGTTTTTT. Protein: CAWSWGQGGEKLFF.

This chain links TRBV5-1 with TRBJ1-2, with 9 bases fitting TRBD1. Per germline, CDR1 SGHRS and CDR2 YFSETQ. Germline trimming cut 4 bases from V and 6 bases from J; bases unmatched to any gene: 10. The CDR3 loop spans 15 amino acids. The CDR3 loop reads CASSLTGQGNDGYTF. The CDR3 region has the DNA TGCGCCAGCAGCCTGACGGGACAGGGAAACGATGGCTACACCTTC.

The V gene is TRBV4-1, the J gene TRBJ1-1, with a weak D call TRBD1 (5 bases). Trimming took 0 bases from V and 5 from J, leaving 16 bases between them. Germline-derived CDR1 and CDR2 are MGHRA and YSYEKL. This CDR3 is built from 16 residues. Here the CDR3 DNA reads TGCGCCAGCAGCCAAGAATTTGGGGGGGTTAAGACTGAAGCTTTCTTT. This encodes CASSQEFGGVKTEAFF.

CDR3 protein: CASSSVSGGGADEQFF. CDR3 bases: TGTGCCAGCAGCTCAGTCTCGGGCGGGGGGGCAGATGAGCAGTTCTTC. The chain joins TRBV7-9 to TRBJ2-1, with 9 bases matching TRBD2. This CDR3 is built from 16 residues. V was pared by 4 bases and J by 8 bases, with 12 bases of the junction left unmatched. Germline CDR1 is SEHNR and CDR2 is FQNEAQ (reference sequence).

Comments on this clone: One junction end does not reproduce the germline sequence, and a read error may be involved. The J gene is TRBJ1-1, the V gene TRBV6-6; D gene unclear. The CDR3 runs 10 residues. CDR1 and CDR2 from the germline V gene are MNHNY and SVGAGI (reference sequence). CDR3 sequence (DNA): TGTGCCAGCAGTTACACCGAAGCTTTCTTT. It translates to CASSYTEAFF.

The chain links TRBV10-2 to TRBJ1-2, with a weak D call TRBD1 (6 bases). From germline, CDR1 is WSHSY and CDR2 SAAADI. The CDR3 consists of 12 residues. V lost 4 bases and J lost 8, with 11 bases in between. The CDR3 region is CASSGLQGGYTF. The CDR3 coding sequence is TGCGCCAGCAGTGGCCTACAGGGAGGCTACACCTTC.

CDR3 sequence (DNA): TGTGCCAGCAGCTTCGATCTGAGCTCCTACAATGAGCAGTTCTTC. Translating it yields CASSFDLSSYNEQFF. The chain recombines TRBV7-2 with TRBJ2-1; D is undetermined. The germline V gene has CDR1 SGHTA and CDR2 FQGNSA. The V gene lost 3 bases and the J gene lost 0 bases, with 9 bases spanning the gap. This CDR3 contains 15 residues.

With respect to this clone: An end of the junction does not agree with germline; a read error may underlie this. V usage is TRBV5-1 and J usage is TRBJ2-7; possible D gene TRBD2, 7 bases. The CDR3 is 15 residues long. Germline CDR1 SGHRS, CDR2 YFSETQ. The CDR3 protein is CARRVGGGRRYEQYF. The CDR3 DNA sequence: TGCGCCCGCAGGGTGGGGGGGGGCCGGAGGTACGAGCAGTACTTC.

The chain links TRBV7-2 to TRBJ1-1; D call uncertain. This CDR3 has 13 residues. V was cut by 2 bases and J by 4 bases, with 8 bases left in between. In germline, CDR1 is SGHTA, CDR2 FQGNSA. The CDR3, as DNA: TGTGCCAGCAGCTTAATGTGGGCCACTGAAGCTTTCTTT. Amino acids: CASSLMWATEAFF.

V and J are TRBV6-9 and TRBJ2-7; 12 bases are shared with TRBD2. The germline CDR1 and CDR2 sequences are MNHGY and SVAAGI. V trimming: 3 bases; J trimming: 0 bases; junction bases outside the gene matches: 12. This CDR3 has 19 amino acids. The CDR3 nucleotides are TGTGCCAGCAGTTACGATCGGACTAGCGGGGACCCAAGCTCCTACGAGCAGTACTTC. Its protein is CASSYDRTSGDPSSYEQYF.

The CDR3 spells CASSQWQRETQYF. CDR3 in DNA: TGCGCCAGCAGCCAATGGCAGAGAGAGACCCAGTACTTC. The chain has TRBV4-1 and TRBJ2-5; D is unclear. The CDR3 runs to 13 residues. Trimming shortened V by 2 bases and J by 4 bases, and 8 bases separated the two germline ends. CDR1 and CDR2 (germline): MGHRA, YSYEKL.

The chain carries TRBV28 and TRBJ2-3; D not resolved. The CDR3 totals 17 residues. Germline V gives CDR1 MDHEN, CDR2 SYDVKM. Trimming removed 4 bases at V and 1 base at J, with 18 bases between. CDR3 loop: CASSSLDRYLRTDTQYF. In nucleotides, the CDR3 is TGTGCCAGCAGTTCCCTCGACCGTTATCTCCGCACAGATACGCAGTATTTT.

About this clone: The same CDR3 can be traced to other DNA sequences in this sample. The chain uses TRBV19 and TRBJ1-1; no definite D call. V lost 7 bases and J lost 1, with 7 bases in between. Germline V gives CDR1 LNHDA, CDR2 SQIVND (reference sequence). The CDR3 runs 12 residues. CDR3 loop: CASKEGNTEAFF. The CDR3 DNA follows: TGTGCCAGTAAAGAAGGGAACACTGAAGCTTTCTTT. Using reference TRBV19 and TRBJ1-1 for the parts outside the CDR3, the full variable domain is DGGITQSPKYLFRKEGQNVTLSCEQNLNHDAMYWYRQDPGQGLRLIYYSQIVNDFQKGDIAEGYSVSREKKESFPLTVTSAQKNPTAFYLCASKEGNTEAFFGQGTRLTVV.

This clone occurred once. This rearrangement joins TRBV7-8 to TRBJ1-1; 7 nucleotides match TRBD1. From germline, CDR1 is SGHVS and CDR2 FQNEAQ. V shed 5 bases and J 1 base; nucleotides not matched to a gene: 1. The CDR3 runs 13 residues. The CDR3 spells CASSRQGNTEAFF. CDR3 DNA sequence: TGTGCCAGCAGCCGACAGGGGAACACTGAAGCTTTCTTT.

CDR3 DNA sequence: TGTGCCAGCAGTGCCGGGACTAGCAACAATGAGCAGTTCTTC. Amino acids: CASSAGTSNNEQFF. V and J are TRBV6-6 and TRBJ2-1, with 9 bases lining up with TRBD2. The CDR3 extends over 14 amino acids. Looked up from germline, CDR1 is MNHNY and CDR2 is SVGAGI (reference sequence). The V and J ends lost 5 bases and 5 bases, in that order; junction bases with no gene match: 4.

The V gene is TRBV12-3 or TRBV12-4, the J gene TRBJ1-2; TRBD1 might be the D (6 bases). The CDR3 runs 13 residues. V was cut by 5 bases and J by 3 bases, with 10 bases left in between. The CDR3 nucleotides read TGTGCCAGCAGTCAGGACAGAGACTATGGCTACACCTTC. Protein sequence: CASSQDRDYGYTF.

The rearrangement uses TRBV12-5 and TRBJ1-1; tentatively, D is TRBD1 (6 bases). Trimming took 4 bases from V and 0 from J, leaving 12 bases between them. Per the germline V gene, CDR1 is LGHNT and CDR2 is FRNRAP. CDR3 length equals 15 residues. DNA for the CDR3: TGTGCTAGTGGTTGGGAGGGGGGAATGAACACTGAAGCTTTCTTT. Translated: CASGWEGGMNTEAFF.

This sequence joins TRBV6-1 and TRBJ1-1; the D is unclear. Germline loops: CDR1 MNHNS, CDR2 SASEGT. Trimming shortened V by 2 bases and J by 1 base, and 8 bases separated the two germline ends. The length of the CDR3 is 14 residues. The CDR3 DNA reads TGTGCCAGCAGTGAACCAAGGAGGAACACTGAAGCTTTCTTT. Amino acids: CASSEPRRNTEAFF.

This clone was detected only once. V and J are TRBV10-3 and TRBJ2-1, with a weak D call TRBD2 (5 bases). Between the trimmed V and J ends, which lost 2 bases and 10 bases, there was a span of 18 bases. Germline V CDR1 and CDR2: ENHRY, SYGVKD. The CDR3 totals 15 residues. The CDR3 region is CAISEAEGGHREQFF. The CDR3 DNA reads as TGTGCCATCAGTGAGGCCGAGGGTGGCCATCGGGAGCAGTTCTTC.

The CDR3 bases are TGCAGTGCTGTACTCAGAGATACGCAGTATTTT. Its translation is CSAVLRDTQYF. The chain carries TRBV20-1 and TRBJ2-3; the D is unclear. Germline CDR1 DFQATT, CDR2 SNEGSKA (reference sequence). CDR3 length: 11 residues. Trimming cost V 5 bases and J 5 bases, with 8 bases left between them.

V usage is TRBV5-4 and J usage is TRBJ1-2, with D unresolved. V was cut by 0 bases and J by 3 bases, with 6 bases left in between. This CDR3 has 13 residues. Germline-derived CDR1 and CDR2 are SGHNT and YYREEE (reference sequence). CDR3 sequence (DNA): TGTGCCAGCAGCTTGGGCGGGGACTATGGCTACACCTTC. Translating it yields CASSLGGDYGYTF. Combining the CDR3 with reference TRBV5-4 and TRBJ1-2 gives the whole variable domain ETGVTQSPTHLIKTRGQQVTLRCSSQSGHNTVSWYQQALGQGPQFIFQYYREEENGRGNFPPRFSGLQFPNYSSELNVNALELDDSALYLCASSLGGDYGYTFGSGTRLTVV.

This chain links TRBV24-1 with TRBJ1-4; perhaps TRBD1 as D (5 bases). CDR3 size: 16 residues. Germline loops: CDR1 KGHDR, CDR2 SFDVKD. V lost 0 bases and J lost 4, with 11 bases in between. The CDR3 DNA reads TGTGCCACCAGTGATTTGGAGGGGCCGCTTAATGAAAAACTGTTTTTT. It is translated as CATSDLEGPLNEKLFF.

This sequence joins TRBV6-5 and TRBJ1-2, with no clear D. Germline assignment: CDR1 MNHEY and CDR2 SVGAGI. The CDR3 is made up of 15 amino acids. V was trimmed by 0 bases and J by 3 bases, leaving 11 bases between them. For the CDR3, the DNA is TGTGCCAGCAGTTACTCGGACTCGTCCGACTATGGCTACACCTTC. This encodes CASSYSDSSDYGYTF.

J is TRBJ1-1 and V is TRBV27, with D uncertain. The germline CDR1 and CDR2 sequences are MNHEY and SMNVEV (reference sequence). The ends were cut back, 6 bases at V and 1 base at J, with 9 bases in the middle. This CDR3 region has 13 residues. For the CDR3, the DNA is TGTGCCAGCAGCATTCGGGGGAACACTGAAGCTTTCTTT. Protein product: CASSIRGNTEAFF.

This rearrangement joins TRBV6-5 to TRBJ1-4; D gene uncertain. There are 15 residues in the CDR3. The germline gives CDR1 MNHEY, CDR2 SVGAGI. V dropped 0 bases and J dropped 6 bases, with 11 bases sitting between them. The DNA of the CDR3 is TGTGCCAGCAGTTACTCGGGGTCCCGGGATGAAAAACTGTTTTTT. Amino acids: CASSYSGSRDEKLFF.

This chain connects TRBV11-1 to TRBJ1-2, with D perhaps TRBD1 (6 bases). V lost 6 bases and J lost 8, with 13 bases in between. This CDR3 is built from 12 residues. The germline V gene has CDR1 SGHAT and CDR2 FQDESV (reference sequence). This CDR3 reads CASSSDRLGYTF. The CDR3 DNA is TGTGCCAGCAGTTCCGACAGGTTGGGCTACACCTTC.

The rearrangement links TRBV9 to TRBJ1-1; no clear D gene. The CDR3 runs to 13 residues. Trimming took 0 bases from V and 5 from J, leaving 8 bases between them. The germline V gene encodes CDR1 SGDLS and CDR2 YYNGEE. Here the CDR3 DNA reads TGTGCCAGCAGCGTAGGCAGAGTAACTGAAGCTTTCTTT. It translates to CASSVGRVTEAFF. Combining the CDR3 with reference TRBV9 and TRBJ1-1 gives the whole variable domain DSGVTQTPKHLITATGQRVTLRCSPRSGDLSVYWYQQSLDQGLQFLIQYYNGEERAKGNILERFSAQQFPDLHSELNLSSLELGDSALYFCASSVGRVTEAFFGQGTRLTVV.